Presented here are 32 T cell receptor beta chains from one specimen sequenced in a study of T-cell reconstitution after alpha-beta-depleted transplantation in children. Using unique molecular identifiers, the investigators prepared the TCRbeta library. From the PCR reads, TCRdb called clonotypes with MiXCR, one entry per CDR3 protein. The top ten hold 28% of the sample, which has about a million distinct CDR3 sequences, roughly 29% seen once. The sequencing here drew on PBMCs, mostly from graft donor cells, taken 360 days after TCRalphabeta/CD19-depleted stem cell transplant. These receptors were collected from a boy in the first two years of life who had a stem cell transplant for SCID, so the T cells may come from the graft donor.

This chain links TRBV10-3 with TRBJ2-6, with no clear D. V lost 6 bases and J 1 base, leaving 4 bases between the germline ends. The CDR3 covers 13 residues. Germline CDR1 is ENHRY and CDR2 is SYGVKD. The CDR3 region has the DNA TGTGCCATCAGGGTATCTGGGGCCAACGTCCTGACTTTC. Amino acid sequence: CAIRVSGANVLTF.

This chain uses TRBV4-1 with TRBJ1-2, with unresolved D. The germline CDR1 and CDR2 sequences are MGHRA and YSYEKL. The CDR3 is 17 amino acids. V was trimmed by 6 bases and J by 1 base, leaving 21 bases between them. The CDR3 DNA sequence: TGCGCCAGCAGACGCAGGAGATCCTGGCTATATAACTATGGCTACACCTTC. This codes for CASRRRRSWLYNYGYTF.

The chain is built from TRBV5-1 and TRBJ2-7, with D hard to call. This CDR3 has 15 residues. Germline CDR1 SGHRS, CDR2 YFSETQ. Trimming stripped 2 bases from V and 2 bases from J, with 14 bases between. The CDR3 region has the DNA TGCGCCAGCAGCTTCGTATCAGTGTCTACCTACGAGCAGTACTTC. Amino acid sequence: CASSFVSVSTYEQYF.

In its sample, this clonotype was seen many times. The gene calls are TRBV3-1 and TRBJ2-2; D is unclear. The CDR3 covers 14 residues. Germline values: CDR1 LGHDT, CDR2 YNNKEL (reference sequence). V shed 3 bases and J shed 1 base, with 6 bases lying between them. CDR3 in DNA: TGTGCCAGCAGCCAGACGAAGAACACCGGGGAGCTGTTTTTT. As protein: CASSQTKNTGELFF. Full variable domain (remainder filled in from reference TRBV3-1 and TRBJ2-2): DTAVSQTPKYLVTQMGNDKSIKCEQNLGHDTMYWYKQDSKKFLKIMFSYNNKELIINETVPNRFSPKSPDKAHLNLHINSLELGDSAVYFCASSQTKNTGELFFGEGSRLTVL.

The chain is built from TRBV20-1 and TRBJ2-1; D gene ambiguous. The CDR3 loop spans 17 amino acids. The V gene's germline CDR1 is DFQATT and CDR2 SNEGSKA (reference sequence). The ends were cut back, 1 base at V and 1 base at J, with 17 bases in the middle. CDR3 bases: TGCAGTGCTAGAGTAATCCTGGACGCTACGTCCTACAATGAGCAGTTCTTC. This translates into CSARVILDATSYNEQFF.

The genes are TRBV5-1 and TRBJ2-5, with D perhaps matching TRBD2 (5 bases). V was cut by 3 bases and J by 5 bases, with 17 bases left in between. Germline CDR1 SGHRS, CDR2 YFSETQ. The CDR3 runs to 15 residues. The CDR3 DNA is TGCGCCAGCAGCTCCAGGACGTACCCGGGGGAGACCCAGTACTTC. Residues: CASSSRTYPGETQYF.

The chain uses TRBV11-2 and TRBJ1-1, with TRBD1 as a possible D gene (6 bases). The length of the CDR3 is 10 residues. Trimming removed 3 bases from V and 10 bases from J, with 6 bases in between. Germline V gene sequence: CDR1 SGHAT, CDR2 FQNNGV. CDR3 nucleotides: TGTGCCAGCAGCTTCAGGGGAGCTTTCTTT. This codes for CASSFRGAFF. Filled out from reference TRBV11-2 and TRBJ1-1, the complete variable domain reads EAGVAQSPRYKIIEKRQSVAFWCNPISGHATLYWYQQILGQGPKLLIQFQNNGVVDDSQLPKDRFSAERLKGVDSTLKIQPAKLEDSAVYLCASSFRGAFFGQGTRLTVV.

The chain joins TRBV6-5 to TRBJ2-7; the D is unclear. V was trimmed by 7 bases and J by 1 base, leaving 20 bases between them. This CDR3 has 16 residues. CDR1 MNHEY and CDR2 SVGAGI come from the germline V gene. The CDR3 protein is CASKVMHTLQSYEQYF. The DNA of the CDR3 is TGTGCCAGCAAGGTGATGCACACGCTGCAATCCTACGAGCAGTACTTC.

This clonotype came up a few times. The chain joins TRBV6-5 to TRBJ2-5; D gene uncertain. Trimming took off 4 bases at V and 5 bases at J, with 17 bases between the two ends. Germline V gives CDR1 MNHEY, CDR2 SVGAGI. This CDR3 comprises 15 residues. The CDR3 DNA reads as TGTGCCAGCAGTTCTCCCGAACTCTCCGGCGAGACCCAGTACTTC. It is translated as CASSSPELSGETQYF.

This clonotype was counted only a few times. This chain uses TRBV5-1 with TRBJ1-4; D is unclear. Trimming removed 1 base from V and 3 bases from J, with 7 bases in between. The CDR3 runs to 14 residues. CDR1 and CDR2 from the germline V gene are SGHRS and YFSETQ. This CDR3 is CASSLRTANEKLFF. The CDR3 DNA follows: TGCGCCAGCAGCTTGCGTACAGCTAATGAAAAACTGTTTTTT. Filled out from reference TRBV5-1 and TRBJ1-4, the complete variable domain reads KAGVTQTPRYLIKTRGQQVTLSCSPISGHRSVSWYQQTPGQGLQFLFEYFSETQRNKGNFPGRFSGRQFSNSRSEMNVSTLELGDSALYLCASSLRTANEKLFFGSGTQLSVL.

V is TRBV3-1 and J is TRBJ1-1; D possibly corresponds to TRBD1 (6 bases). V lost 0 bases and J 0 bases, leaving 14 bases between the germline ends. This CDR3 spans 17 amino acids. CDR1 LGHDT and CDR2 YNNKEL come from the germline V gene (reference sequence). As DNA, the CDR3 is TGTGCCAGCAGCCAAGAGACAGGCCATCAAATGAACACTGAAGCTTTCTTT. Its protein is CASSQETGHQMNTEAFF.

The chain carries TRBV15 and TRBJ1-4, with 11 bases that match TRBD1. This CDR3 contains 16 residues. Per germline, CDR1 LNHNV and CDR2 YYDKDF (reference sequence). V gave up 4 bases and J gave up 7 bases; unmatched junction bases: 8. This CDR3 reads CATSTGSGTGGEKLFF. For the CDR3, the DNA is TGTGCCACCAGCACCGGATCCGGGACAGGGGGTGAAAAACTGTTTTTT. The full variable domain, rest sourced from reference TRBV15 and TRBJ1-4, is DAMVIQNPRYQVTQFGKPVTLSCSQTLNHNVMYWYQQKSSQAPKLLFHYYDKDFNNEADTPDNFQSRRPNTSFCFLDIRSPGLGDTAMYLCATSTGSGTGGEKLFFGSGTQLSVL.

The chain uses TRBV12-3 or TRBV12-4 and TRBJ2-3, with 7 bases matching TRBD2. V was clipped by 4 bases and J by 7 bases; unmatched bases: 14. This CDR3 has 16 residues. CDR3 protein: CASSSSGAKKGNTQYF. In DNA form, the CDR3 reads TGTGCCAGCAGTTCCAGCGGGGCAAAAAAGGGAAATACGCAGTATTTT.

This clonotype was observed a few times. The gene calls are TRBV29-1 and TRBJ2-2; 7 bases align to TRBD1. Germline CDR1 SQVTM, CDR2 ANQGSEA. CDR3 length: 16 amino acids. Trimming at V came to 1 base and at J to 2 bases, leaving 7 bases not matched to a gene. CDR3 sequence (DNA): TGCAGCGTTGAAGGTTCCTCAGGGGGAAACACCGGGGAGCTGTTTTTT. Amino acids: CSVEGSSGGNTGELFF.

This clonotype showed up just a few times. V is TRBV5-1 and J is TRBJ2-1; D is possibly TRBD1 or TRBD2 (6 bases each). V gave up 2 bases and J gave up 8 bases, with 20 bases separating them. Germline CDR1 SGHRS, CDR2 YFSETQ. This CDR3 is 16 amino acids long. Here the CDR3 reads CASSLFLGGRRDEQFF. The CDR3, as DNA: TGCGCCAGCAGCTTATTCTTGGGGGGCCGTCGGGATGAGCAGTTCTTC.

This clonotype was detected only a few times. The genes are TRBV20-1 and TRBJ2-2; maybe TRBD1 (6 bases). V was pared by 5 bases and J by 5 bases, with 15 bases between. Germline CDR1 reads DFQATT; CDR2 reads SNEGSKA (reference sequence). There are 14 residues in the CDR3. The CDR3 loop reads CSAPRWGQTGELFF. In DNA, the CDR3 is TGCAGTGCTCCCCGGTGGGGACAAACCGGGGAGCTGTTTTTT.

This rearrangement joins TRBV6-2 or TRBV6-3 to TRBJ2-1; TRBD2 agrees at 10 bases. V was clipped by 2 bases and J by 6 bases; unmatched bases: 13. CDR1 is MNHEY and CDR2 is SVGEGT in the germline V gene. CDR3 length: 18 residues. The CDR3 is CASSYGRGLADLRNEQFF. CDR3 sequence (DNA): TGTGCCAGCAGTTACGGGCGTGGACTAGCGGACCTCCGCAATGAGCAGTTCTTC.

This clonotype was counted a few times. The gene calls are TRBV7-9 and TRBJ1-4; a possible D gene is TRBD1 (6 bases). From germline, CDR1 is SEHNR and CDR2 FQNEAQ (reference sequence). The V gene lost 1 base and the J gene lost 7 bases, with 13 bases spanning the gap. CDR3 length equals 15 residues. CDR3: CASSLVRGRTEKLFF. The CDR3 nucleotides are TGTGCCAGCAGCTTAGTCAGGGGCCGGACTGAAAAACTGTTTTTT.

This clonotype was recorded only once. CDR3 DNA: TGTGCCAGCAGCGCCCTTCCCCTATATGGCTACACCTTC. Protein: CASSALPLYGYTF. The rearrangement links TRBV9 to TRBJ1-2, with no clear D. The germline V and J ends were trimmed by 3 bases and 5 bases, with 11 bases remaining between them. This CDR3 spans 13 amino acids. Germline CDR1 is SGDLS and CDR2 is YYNGEE.

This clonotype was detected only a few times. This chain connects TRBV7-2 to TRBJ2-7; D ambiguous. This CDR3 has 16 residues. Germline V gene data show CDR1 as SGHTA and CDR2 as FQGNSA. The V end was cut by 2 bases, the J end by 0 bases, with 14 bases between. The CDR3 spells CASSLQVRATSYEQYF. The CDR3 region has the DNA TGTGCCAGCAGCTTACAAGTCCGGGCTACCTCCTACGAGCAGTACTTC.

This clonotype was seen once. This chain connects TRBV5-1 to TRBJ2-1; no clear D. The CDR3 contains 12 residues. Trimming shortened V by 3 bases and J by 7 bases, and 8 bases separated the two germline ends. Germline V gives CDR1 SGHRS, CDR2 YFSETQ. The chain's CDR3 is CASSWSMNEQFF. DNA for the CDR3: TGCGCCAGCAGCTGGTCAATGAATGAGCAGTTCTTC.

As DNA, the CDR3 is TGCAGTGCTACGGGGAGTCCCTACGAGCAGTACTTC. Protein product: CSATGSPYEQYF. The chain carries TRBV20-1 and TRBJ2-7; TRBD2 is a possible D gene (5 bases). This CDR3 comprises 12 residues. Deletions cut 4 bases from V and 2 bases from J, with 9 bases between. Germline CDR1 and CDR2: DFQATT and SNEGSKA (reference sequence).

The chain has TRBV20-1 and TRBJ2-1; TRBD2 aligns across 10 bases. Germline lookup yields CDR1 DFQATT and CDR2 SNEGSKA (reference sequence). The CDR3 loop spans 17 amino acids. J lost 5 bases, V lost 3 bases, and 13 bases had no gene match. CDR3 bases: TGCAGTGCTAGCCCCGGAAGCGGGGGGGCATCCCACAATGAGCAGTTCTTC. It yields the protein CSASPGSGGASHNEQFF.

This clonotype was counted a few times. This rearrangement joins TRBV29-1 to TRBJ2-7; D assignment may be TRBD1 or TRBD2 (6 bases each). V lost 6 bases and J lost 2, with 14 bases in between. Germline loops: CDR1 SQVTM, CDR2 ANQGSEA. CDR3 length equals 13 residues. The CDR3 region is CSVYRGPPYEQYF. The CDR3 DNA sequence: TGCAGCGTCTACCGGGGGCCTCCCTACGAGCAGTACTTC.

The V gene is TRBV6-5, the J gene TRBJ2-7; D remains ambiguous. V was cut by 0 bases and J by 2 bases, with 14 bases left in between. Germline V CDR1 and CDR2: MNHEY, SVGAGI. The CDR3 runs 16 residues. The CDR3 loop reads CASSYSSGKRTYEQYF. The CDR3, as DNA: TGTGCCAGCAGTTACTCTTCGGGTAAGAGGACCTACGAGCAGTACTTC.

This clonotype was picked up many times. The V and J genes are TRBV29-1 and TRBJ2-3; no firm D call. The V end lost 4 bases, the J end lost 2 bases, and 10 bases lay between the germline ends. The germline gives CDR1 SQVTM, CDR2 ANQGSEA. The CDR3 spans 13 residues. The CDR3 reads CSVGGRNTDTQYF. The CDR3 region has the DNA TGCAGCGTTGGAGGACGGAACACAGATACGCAGTATTTT.

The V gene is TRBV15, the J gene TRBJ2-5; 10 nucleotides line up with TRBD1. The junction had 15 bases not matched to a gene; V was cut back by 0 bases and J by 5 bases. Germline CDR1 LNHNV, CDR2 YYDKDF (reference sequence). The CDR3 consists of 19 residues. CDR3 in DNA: TGTGCCACCAGCAGAGATCAAGGGGACAGGGGCCCTGAGTCCGAGACCCAGTACTTC. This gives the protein CATSRDQGDRGPESETQYF. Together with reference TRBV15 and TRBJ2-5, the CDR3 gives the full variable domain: DAMVIQNPRYQVTQFGKPVTLSCSQTLNHNVMYWYQQKSSQAPKLLFHYYDKDFNNEADTPDNFQSRRPNTSFCFLDIRSPGLGDTAMYLCATSRDQGDRGPESETQYFGPGTRLLVL.

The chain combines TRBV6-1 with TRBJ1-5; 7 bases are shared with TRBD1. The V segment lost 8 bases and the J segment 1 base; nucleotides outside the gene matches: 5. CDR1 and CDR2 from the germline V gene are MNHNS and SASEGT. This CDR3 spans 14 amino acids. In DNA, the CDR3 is TGTGCCAGCCGACAGGGAAAGAGCAATCAGCCCCAGCATTTT. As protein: CASRQGKSNQPQHF.

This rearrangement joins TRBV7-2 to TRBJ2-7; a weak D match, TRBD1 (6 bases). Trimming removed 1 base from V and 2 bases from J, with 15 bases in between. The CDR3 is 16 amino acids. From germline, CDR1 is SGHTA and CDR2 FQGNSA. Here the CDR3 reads CASSLGGGGTAYEQYF. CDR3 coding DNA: TGTGCCAGCAGCTTAGGGGGTGGGGGCACCGCCTACGAGCAGTACTTC.

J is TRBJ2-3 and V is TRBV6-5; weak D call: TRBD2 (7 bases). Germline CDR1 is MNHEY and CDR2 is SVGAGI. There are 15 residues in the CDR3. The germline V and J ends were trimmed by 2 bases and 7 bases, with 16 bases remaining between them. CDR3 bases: TGTGCCAGCAGTTACGCCGAGGGGGGGGCGTATACGCAGTATTTT. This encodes CASSYAEGGAYTQYF.

This CDR3 reads CASKRGDLATNEKLFF. The CDR3 nucleotides are TGTGCCAGCAAAAGGGGAGACCTTGCAACTAATGAAAAACTGTTTTTT. The chain recombines TRBV6-1 with TRBJ1-4, with a weak D call TRBD1 (5 bases). The CDR3 length is 16 residues. Germline V lookup: CDR1 MNHNS, CDR2 SASEGT. With 7 bases removed from V and 0 bases from J, the gap between germline ends came to 15 bases.

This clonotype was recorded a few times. The DNA of the CDR3 is TGCAGCGTTTGGACTTCAGGATGGTCCTACAATGAGCAGTTCTTC. Amino acid sequence: CSVWTSGWSYNEQFF. This chain links TRBV29-1 with TRBJ2-1, with a weak D call TRBD2 (5 bases). CDR1 SQVTM and CDR2 ANQGSEA come from the germline V gene. The CDR3 extends over 15 amino acids. Trimming stripped 5 bases from V and 1 base from J, with 15 bases between.